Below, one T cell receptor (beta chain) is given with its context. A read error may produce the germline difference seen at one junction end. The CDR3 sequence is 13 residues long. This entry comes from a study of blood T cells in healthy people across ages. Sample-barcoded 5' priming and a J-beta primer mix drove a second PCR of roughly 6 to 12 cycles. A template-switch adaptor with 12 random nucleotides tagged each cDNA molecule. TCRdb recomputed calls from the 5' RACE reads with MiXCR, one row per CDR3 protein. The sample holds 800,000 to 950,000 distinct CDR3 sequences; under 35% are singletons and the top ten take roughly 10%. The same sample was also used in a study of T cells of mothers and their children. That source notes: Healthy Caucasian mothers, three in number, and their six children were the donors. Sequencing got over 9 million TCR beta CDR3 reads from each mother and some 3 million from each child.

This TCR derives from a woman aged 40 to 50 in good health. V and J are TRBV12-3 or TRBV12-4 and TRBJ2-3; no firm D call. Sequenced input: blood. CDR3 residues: CASSVAQIDTQYF. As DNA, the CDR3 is TGTGCCAGCAGTGTAGCACAGATAGATACGCAGTATTTT.